The clone carrying this TCR beta chain came up a few times. The length of the CDR3 is 13 residues. J gave up 4 bases and V 8 bases, and 5 bases lay outside the gene matches. Per the germline V gene, CDR1 is MGHDK and CDR2 is SYGVNS. TCRdb's table, derived via immunoSEQ multiplex PCR, lists solely in-frame clones and lacks some. The data contain more than 40,000 clones, 85% to 90% of them singletons. Cohort 3 donors counted as recovered after two negative PCRs, clearance, or resolved symptoms. The record originates from a study of blood T cell repertoires in COVID-19. This TCR came from a woman between 50 and 59 years old who had recovered from COVID-19. The specimen was PBMCs or T cells enriched from blood (not recorded which). J is TRBJ2-3 and V is TRBV25-1; 8 bases fit TRBD2. CDR3 sequence: CASEAGGSDTQYF. Here the CDR3 DNA reads TGTGCCAGCGAGGCGGGGGGCTCAGATACGCAGTATTTT. The full variable domain, its missing parts supplied by reference TRBV25-1 and TRBJ2-3, is EADIYQTPRYLVIGTGKKITLECSQTMGHDKMYWYQQDPGMELHLIHYSYGVNSTEKGDLSSESTVSRIRTEHFPLTLESARPSHTSQYLCASEAGGSDTQYFGPGTRLTVL.